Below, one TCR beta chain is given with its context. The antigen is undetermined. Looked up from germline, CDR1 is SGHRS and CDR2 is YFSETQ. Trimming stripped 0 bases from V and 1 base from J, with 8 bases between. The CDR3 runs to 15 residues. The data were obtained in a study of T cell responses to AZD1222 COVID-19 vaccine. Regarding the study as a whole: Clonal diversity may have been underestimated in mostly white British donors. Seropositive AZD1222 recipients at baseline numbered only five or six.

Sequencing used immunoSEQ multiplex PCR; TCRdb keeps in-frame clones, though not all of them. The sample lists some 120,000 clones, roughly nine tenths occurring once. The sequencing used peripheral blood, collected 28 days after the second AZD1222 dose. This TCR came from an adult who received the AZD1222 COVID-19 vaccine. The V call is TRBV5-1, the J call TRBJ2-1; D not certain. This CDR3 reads CASSLGGFSYNEQFF. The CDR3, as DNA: TGCGCCAGCAGCTTGGGGGGATTTTCCTACAATGAGCAGTTCTTC. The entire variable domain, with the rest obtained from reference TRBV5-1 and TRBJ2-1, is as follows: KAGVTQTPRYLIKTRGQQVTLSCSPISGHRSVSWYQQTPGQGLQFLFEYFSETQRNKGNFPGRFSGRQFSNSRSEMNVSTLELGDSALYLCASSLGGFSYNEQFFGPGTRLTVL.